This T cell receptor (beta chain) emerged from a study of OX40 agonist ivuxolimab in advanced cancers. This clone was seen only once. Antigen specificity is unknown. Produced via immunoSEQ multiplex PCR; TCRdb's table is partial and in-frame only. Of 110,000 or so clones in the sample, less than 95% were seen once. Study-level points and caveats: Blood T cells, both CD4+ and CD8+, expanded clonally by week 6 at 0.1 to 3.0 mg/kg. Compared with others, partial responders at 0.1-3.0 mg/kg displayed clonal expansion among the lowest. Which antigen the expanded peripheral T cells recognized is unknown.

The CDR3 consists of 13 residues. Between the trimmed V and J ends, which lost 2 bases and 0 bases, there was a span of 5 bases. Germline CDR1 reads SGHAT; CDR2 reads FQNNGV. Autoimmune disease history or systemic immunosuppression barred patients. Sequences were derived from CD4+ or CD8+ T cells sorted from blood, sampled in a trial of the OX40 agonist ivuxolimab. The chain has TRBV11-2 and TRBJ2-7; D remains unclear. The clonotype comes from an adult with an advanced solid tumor such as melanoma, head and neck, liver or kidney cancer. The CDR3 sequence: CASSLTVSYEQYF. In DNA, the CDR3 is TGTGCCAGCAGCTTAACAGTCTCCTACGAGCAGTACTTC. Drawing the rest from reference TRBV11-2 and TRBJ2-7, the complete variable domain is EAGVAQSPRYKIIEKRQSVAFWCNPISGHATLYWYQQILGQGPKLLIQFQNNGVVDDSQLPKDRFSAERLKGVDSTLKIQPAKLEDSAVYLCASSLTVSYEQYFGPGTRLTVT.